This paragraph covers one T cell receptor beta chain sequence. The source of the sample is a study of control samples from healthy donors and cancer patients. Sequencing used immunoSEQ multiplex PCR; TCRdb keeps in-frame clones, though not all of them. The sample has fewer than 95,000 clones; approximately 86% are singletons. Germline lookup yields CDR1 SGHVS and CDR2 FNYEAQ. The trim removed 7 bases at V and 7 bases at J, leaving 4 bases unmatched. The CDR3 extends over 13 amino acids. The V call is TRBV7-6, the J call TRBJ2-1; the match to TRBD2 covers 10 bases. The sample comprised blood. This receptor was obtained from a man in his thirties or forties in good health. The CDR3 loop is CASTLAGENEQFF. CDR3 nucleotide sequence: TGTGCCAGCACCCTAGCGGGGGAGAATGAGCAGTTCTTC. Supplemented by reference TRBV7-6 and TRBJ2-1, the full variable domain reads GAGVSQSPRYKVTKRGQDVALRCDPISGHVSLYWYRQALGQGPEFLTYFNYEAQQDKSGLPNDRFSAERPEGSISTLTIQRTEQRDSAMYRCASTLAGENEQFFGPGTRLTVL.